The 27 T cell receptor beta chains given below trace back to one sample, sequenced in a study of shared clonotypes between healthy human individuals. Measured with immunoSEQ multiplex PCR; TCRdb has only the in-frame clones, and not every one. The repertoire includes about 2.4 million clones, just over 90% of them detected once, and over 0.12% sits in the top ten. Specimen: naive CD4+ T cells sorted from blood. Specified subset: CD45RA+ positively selected. The receptor set was obtained from a man in his late teens or twenties in good health.

The genes are TRBV30 and TRBJ2-3, with D possibly matching TRBD2 (6 bases). The CDR3 is 13 amino acids. Germline lookup yields CDR1 GTSNPN and CDR2 SVGIG (reference sequence). Trimming shortened V by 4 bases and J by 2 bases, and 10 bases separated the two germline ends. The CDR3 DNA sequence: TGTGCCTGGAACCAGCGGGTCACAGATACGCAGTATTTT. The encoded protein is CAWNQRVTDTQYF.

The chain joins TRBV5-1 to TRBJ1-5; 9 nucleotides agree with TRBD1. V dropped 0 bases and J dropped 6; count of bases not matched to a gene: 7. The germline gives CDR1 SGHRS, CDR2 YFSETQ. The CDR3 is made up of 16 amino acids. The CDR3 here is CASSLGMTGGGQPQHF. In DNA, the CDR3 is TGCGCCAGCAGCTTGGGAATGACAGGGGGAGGTCAGCCCCAGCATTTT.

This chain uses TRBV6-5 with TRBJ1-3; 10 bases are shared with TRBD1. CDR1 and CDR2 from the germline V gene are MNHEY and SVGAGI. This CDR3 spans 16 amino acids. V dropped 2 bases and J dropped 3; count of bases not matched to a gene: 4. The chain's CDR3 is CASSYHGTGVGNTIYF. The CDR3 DNA is TGTGCCAGCAGTTACCACGGGACAGGGGTTGGAAACACCATATATTTT.

This chain connects TRBV5-6 to TRBJ2-3, with D possibly TRBD2 on 5 matching bases. V lost 1 base and J 1 base, leaving 10 bases between the germline ends. Germline CDR1 reads SGHDT; CDR2 reads YYEEEE. CDR3 length: 15 residues. The CDR3 coding sequence is TGTGCCAGCAGCTTGTACCTAGCTGGCACAGATACGCAGTATTTT. Amino acids: CASSLYLAGTDTQYF. The full variable domain, its missing parts supplied by reference TRBV5-6 and TRBJ2-3, is DAGVTQSPTHLIKTRGQQVTLRCSPKSGHDTVSWYQQALGQGPQFIFQYYEEEERQRGNFPDRFSGHQFPNYSSELNVNALLLGDSALYLCASSLYLAGTDTQYFGPGTRLTVL.

The chain combines TRBV10-3 with TRBJ2-7, with 10 positions matching TRBD1. Germline V gives CDR1 ENHRY, CDR2 SYGVKD. V was pared by 2 bases and J by 1 base, with 5 bases of the junction left unmatched. The CDR3 loop spans 16 amino acids. CDR3: CAISEPGQGSSYEQYF. DNA of the CDR3: TGTGCCATCAGTGAGCCGGGACAGGGGTCTTCCTACGAGCAGTACTTC.

With regard to this clone: The same CDR3 arises from other DNA sequences in this sample as well. V gene TRBV6-5 combines with J gene TRBJ1-2, with D perhaps matching TRBD1 (6 bases). V shed 4 bases and J shed 1 base, with 7 bases lying between them. The CDR3 is 13 amino acids. Germline loops: CDR1 MNHEY, CDR2 SVGAGI. This CDR3 reads CASSSGVNYGYTF. The DNA for the CDR3 is TGTGCCAGCAGTTCAGGGGTTAACTATGGCTACACCTTC.

V usage is TRBV5-1 and J usage is TRBJ2-7; no reliable D call. This CDR3 has 14 residues. Germline assignment: CDR1 SGHRS and CDR2 YFSETQ. The ends were cut back, 0 bases at V and 7 bases at J, with 14 bases in the middle. CDR3 sequence (DNA): TGCGCCAGCAGCTTGGGGCGTAGGATGGGAGAGCAGTACTTC. Translation gives CASSLGRRMGEQYF.

The chain carries TRBV28 and TRBJ2-7; D gene ambiguous. V shed 2 bases and J shed 1 base, with 6 bases lying between them. CDR1 and CDR2 from the germline V gene are MDHEN and SYDVKM. The CDR3 spans 13 residues. This CDR3 reads CASSLQTSYEQYF. The DNA for the CDR3 is TGTGCCAGCAGTTTACAAACATCCTACGAGCAGTACTTC. Full variable domain (rest looked up from reference TRBV28 and TRBJ2-7): DVKVTQSSRYLVKRTGEKVFLECVQDMDHENMFWYRQDPGLGLRLIYFSYDVKMKEKGDIPEGYSVSREKKERFSLILESASTNQTSMYLCASSLQTSYEQYFGPGTRLTVT.

This clone has only one observation. The chain employs TRBV2 and TRBJ2-2, with 12 bases that match TRBD2. This CDR3 contains 19 residues. Trimming removed 4 bases from V and 1 base from J; junction bases left unmatched: 10. CDR1 and CDR2 from the germline V gene are SNHLY and FYNNEI. This chain's CDR3 is CASSVFLAGGNLNTGELFF. The CDR3, as DNA: TGTGCCAGCAGTGTTTTCCTAGCGGGAGGGAATTTGAACACCGGGGAGCTGTTTTTT.

CDR3 in amino acids: CSVRGGGLTGELFF. The CDR3 region has the DNA TGCAGCGTTCGGGGGGGAGGGCTCACCGGGGAGCTGTTTTTT. This chain uses TRBV29-1 with TRBJ2-2, with 8 bases fitting TRBD2. The V gene's germline CDR1 is SQVTM and CDR2 ANQGSEA. Trimming at V came to 5 bases and at J to 4 bases, leaving 6 bases not matched to a gene. The CDR3 runs to 14 residues.

This chain connects TRBV5-6 to TRBJ1-6; D might be TRBD1 (5 bases). This CDR3 comprises 16 residues. Trimming removed 4 bases at V and 0 bases at J, with 11 bases between. From germline, CDR1 is SGHDT and CDR2 YYEEEE. The CDR3 loop reads CASSPGKGSYNSPLHF. CDR3 in DNA: TGTGCCAGCAGCCCAGGGAAAGGCTCCTATAATTCACCCCTCCACTTT.

This clone was observed once. This chain uses TRBV11-2 with TRBJ1-6; TRBD1 might be the D (5 bases). With 2 bases removed from V and 7 bases from J, the gap between germline ends came to 15 bases. The CDR3 has 16 residues. The germline V gene has CDR1 SGHAT and CDR2 FQNNGV. The CDR3 protein is CASSLWDGGKNSPLHF. As DNA, the CDR3 is TGTGCCAGCAGCTTATGGGATGGGGGGAAAAATTCACCCCTCCACTTT. The full variable domain, completed using reference TRBV11-2 and TRBJ1-6, is EAGVAQSPRYKIIEKRQSVAFWCNPISGHATLYWYQQILGQGPKLLIQFQNNGVVDDSQLPKDRFSAERLKGVDSTLKIQPAKLEDSAVYLCASSLWDGGKNSPLHFGNGTRLTVT.

CDR3 DNA sequence: TGTGCCAGCAGCGCACAGGTCTCTAGCACAGATACGCAGTATTTT. Amino acids: CASSAQVSSTDTQYF. This chain uses TRBV9 with TRBJ2-3; possibly TRBD1 for D (5 bases). The CDR3 loop spans 15 amino acids. The germline V gene has CDR1 SGDLS and CDR2 YYNGEE. V gave up 3 bases and J gave up 0 bases, with 11 bases separating them.

V is TRBV6-5 and J is TRBJ1-3; the D is unclear. From germline, CDR1 is MNHEY and CDR2 SVGAGI. This CDR3 has 14 amino acids. V gave up 5 bases and J gave up 0 bases, with 8 bases separating them. This CDR3 reads CASSKHSSGNTIYF. The CDR3 DNA is TGTGCCAGCAGTAAACACAGCTCTGGAAACACCATATATTTT.

This clone was counted once. The CDR3 spells CASSLGFGGSNEKLFF. The CDR3 DNA reads TGTGCCAGCAGCTTGGGATTCGGAGGCTCTAATGAAAAACTGTTTTTT. The rearrangement links TRBV5-4 to TRBJ1-4; no reliable D call. Germline V gene lookup returns CDR1 SGHNT and CDR2 YYREEE (reference sequence). The CDR3 length is 16 residues. V was shortened by 0 bases and J by 3 bases, with 12 bases between the two germline ends. Together with reference TRBV5-4 and TRBJ1-4, the CDR3 gives the full variable domain: ETGVTQSPTHLIKTRGQQVTLRCSSQSGHNTVSWYQQALGQGPQFIFQYYREEENGRGNFPPRFSGLQFPNYSSELNVNALELDDSALYLCASSLGFGGSNEKLFFGSGTQLSVL.

The V call is TRBV19, the J call TRBJ1-5, with a weak D call TRBD1 (5 bases). The germline V and J ends were trimmed by 5 bases and 4 bases, with 15 bases remaining between them. CDR3 length: 15 amino acids. CDR1 and CDR2 (germline): LNHDA, SQIVND (reference sequence). CDR3 loop: CASSGRWGGNQPQHF. In DNA, the CDR3 is TGTGCCAGTAGTGGTCGGTGGGGGGGGAATCAGCCCCAGCATTTT. The whole variable domain, remainder taken from reference TRBV19 and TRBJ1-5, is DGGITQSPKYLFRKEGQNVTLSCEQNLNHDAMYWYRQDPGQGLRLIYYSQIVNDFQKGDIAEGYSVSREKKESFPLTVTSAQKNPTAFYLCASSGRWGGNQPQHFGDGTRLSIL.

This chain connects TRBV28 to TRBJ2-5, with 10 nucleotides matching TRBD2. This CDR3 is 18 amino acids long. J gave up 2 bases and V 3 bases, and 12 bases lay outside the gene matches. Germline-derived CDR1 and CDR2 are MDHEN and SYDVKM. The CDR3 sequence is CASSFPTLTSGVQETQYF. CDR3 DNA sequence: TGTGCCAGCAGTTTCCCCACCCTAACTAGCGGGGTTCAAGAGACCCAGTACTTC.

CDR3 residues: CASSSGVLGYTF. The CDR3 DNA reads TGTGCCAGCAGTAGTGGGGTACTAGGCTACACCTTC. This chain links TRBV28 with TRBJ1-2; D is ambiguous. The CDR3 is made up of 12 amino acids. Trimming stripped 5 bases from V and 8 bases from J, with 12 bases between. Germline CDR1 and CDR2: MDHEN and SYDVKM.

Only one count was recorded for this clone. V gene TRBV4-1 combines with J gene TRBJ2-1; TRBD1 matches at 8 bases. This CDR3 region has 14 residues. J was trimmed by 6 bases and V by 1 base; bases with no gene match: 2. Germline assignment: CDR1 MGHRA and CDR2 YSYEKL. DNA for the CDR3: TGCGCCAGCAGCCAAGTAGGGACAGGCAATGAGCAGTTCTTC. Translated: CASSQVGTGNEQFF.

This chain connects TRBV29-1 to TRBJ2-3; 10 bases match TRBD1. The CDR3 has 16 amino acids. CDR1 and CDR2 from the germline V gene are SQVTM and ANQGSEA. V gave up 6 bases and J gave up 4 bases; unmatched junction bases: 13. CDR3 loop: CSVAGGQGFGADTQYF. The CDR3 bases are TGCAGCGTGGCCGGGGGACAGGGGTTTGGAGCAGATACGCAGTATTTT.

J is TRBJ1-5 and V is TRBV15; D is unresolved. The CDR3 runs 17 residues. Germline V gene lookup returns CDR1 LNHNV and CDR2 YYDKDF (reference sequence). Trimming removed 0 bases from V and 0 bases from J, with 12 bases in between. The CDR3 loop reads CATSRDRVANSNQPQHF. The CDR3 nucleotides read TGTGCCACCAGCAGAGACCGCGTGGCGAATAGCAATCAGCCCCAGCATTTT.

The V and J genes are TRBV27 and TRBJ2-3; D gene unclear. The CDR3 consists of 14 residues. Looked up from germline, CDR1 is MNHEY and CDR2 is SMNVEV (reference sequence). Trimming stripped 8 bases from V and 0 bases from J, with 12 bases between. The CDR3 region has the DNA TGTGCCAGCCGGAGAGACTGGAGCACAGATACGCAGTATTTT. Encoded protein: CASRRDWSTDTQYF.

The V and J genes are TRBV5-4 and TRBJ2-5; possibly TRBD1 for D (5 bases). This CDR3 region has 17 residues. Trimming removed 0 bases from V and 4 bases from J, with 19 bases in between. Germline CDR1 SGHNT, CDR2 YYREEE (reference sequence). CDR3 amino acids: CASSLGQGGIKGETQYF. CDR3 DNA sequence: TGTGCCAGCAGCTTGGGGCAGGGTGGGATCAAAGGAGAGACCCAGTACTTC.

The chain has TRBV6-1 and TRBJ2-2, with D unclear. The CDR3 is 15 amino acids. V lost 4 bases and J lost 1, with 10 bases in between. Germline lookup yields CDR1 MNHNS and CDR2 SASEGT. The CDR3 bases are TGTGCCAGCAGTGTAAGAACGGAGAACACCGGGGAGCTGTTTTTT. It specifies CASSVRTENTGELFF.

V usage is TRBV30 and J usage is TRBJ2-6, with D possibly being TRBD1 (6 bases). The CDR3 covers 17 residues. The V and J ends lost 2 bases and 3 bases respectively, with 17 bases between them. CDR1 and CDR2 from the germline V gene are GTSNPN and SVGIG (reference sequence). In DNA form, the CDR3 reads TGTGCCTGGAGTACCGCCAGGGGCAACATTGGGGCCAACGTCCTGACTTTC. It encodes CAWSTARGNIGANVLTF. The full variable domain, completed using reference TRBV30 and TRBJ2-6, is SQTIHQWPATLVQPVGSPLSLECTVEGTSNPNLYWYRQAAGRGLQLLFYSVGIGQISSEVPQNLSASRPQDRQFILSSKKLLLSDSGFYLCAWSTARGNIGANVLTFGAGSRLTVL.

This chain links TRBV7-8 with TRBJ2-1; no definite D call. The V end lost 5 bases, the J end lost 10 bases, and 12 bases lay between the germline ends. The germline CDR1 and CDR2 sequences are SGHVS and FQNEAQ. The CDR3 runs to 12 residues. The CDR3 region has the DNA TGTGCCAGCAGCCCGGTCGGGCACGAGCAGTTCTTC. Amino acid sequence: CASSPVGHEQFF.

For the CDR3, the DNA is TGTGCCAGTGACCAACGGGAGTTGGAGTACAATGAGCAGTTCTTC. Translation: CASDQRELEYNEQFF. J is TRBJ2-1 and V is TRBV27, with a weak D call TRBD2 (6 bases). Trimming cost V 9 bases and J 4 bases, with 19 bases left between them. The CDR3 has 15 residues. CDR1 MNHEY and CDR2 SMNVEV come from the germline V gene (reference sequence).